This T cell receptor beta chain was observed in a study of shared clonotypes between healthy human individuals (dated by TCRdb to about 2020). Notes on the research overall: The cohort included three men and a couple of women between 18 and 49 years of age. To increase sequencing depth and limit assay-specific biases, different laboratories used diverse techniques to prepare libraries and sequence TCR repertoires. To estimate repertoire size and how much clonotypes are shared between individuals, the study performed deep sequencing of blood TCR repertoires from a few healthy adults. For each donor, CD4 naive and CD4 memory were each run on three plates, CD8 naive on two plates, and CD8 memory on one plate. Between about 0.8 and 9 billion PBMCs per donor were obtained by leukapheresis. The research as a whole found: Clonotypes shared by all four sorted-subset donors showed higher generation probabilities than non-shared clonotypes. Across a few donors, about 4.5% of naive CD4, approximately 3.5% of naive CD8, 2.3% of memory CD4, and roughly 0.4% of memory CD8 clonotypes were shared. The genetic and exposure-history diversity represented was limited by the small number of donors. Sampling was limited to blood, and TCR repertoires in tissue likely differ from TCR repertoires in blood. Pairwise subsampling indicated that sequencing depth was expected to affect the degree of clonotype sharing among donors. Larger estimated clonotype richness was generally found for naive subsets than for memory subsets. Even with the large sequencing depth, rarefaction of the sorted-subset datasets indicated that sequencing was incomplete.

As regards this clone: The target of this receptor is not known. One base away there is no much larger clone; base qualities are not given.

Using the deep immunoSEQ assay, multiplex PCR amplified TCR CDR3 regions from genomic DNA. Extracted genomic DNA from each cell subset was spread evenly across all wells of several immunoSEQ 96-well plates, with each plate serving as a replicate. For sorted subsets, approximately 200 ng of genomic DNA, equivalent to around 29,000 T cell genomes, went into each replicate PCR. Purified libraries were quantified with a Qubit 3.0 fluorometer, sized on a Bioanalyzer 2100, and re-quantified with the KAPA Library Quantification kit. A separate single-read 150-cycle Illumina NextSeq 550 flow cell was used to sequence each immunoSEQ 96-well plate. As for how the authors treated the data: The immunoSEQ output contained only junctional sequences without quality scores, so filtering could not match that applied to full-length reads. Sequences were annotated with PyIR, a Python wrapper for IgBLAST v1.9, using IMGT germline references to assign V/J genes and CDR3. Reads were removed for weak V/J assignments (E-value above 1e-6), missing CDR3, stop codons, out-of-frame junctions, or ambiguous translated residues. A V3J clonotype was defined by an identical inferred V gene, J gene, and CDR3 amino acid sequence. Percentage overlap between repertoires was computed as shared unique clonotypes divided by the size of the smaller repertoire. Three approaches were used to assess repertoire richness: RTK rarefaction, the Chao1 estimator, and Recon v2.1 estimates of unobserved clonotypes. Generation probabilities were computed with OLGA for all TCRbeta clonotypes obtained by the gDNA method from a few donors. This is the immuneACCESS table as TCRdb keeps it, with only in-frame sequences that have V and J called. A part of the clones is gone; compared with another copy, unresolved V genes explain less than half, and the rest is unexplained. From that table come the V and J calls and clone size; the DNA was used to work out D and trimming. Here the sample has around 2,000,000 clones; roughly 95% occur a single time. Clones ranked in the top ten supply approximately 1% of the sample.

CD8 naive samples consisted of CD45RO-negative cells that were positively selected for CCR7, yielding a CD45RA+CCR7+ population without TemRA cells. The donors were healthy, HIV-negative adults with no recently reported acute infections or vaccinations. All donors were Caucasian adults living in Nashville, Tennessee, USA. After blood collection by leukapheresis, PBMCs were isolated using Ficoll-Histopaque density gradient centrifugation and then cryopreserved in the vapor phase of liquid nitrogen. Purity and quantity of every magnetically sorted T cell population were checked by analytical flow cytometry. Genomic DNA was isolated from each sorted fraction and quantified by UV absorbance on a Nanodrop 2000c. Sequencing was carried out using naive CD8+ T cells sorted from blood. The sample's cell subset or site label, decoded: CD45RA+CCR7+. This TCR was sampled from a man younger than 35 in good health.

CDR3 reads: CASSESGSGTDTQYF. The DNA reads TGCGCCAGCAGTGAGTCGGGGTCAGGCACAGATACGCAGTATTTT. The rearrangement combines TRBV10-2 with TRBJ2-3, with no confident D gene call. The junction shows trimming of 0 bases on V and 1 base on J, plus 8 bases between the germline ends. The germline V gene encodes CDR1 WSHSY and CDR2 SAAADI. From cysteine to phenylalanine, the CDR3 is 15 amino acids long. The kept DNA is CDR3 alone, 45 bases in frame from the first base.